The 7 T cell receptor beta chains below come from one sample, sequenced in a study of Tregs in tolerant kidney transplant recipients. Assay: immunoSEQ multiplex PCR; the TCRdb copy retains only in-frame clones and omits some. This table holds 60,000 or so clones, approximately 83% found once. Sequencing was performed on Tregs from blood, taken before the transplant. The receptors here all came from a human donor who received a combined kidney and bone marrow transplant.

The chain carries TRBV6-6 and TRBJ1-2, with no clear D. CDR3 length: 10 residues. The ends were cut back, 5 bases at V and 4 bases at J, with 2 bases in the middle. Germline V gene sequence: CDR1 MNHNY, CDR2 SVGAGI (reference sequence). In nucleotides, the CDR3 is TGTGCCAGCAGTGGCTATGGCTACACCTTC. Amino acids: CASSGYGYTF.

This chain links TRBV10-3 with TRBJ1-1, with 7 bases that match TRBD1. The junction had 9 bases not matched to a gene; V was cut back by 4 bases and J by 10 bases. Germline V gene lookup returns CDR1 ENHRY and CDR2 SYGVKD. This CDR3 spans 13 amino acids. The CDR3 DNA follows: TGTGCCATCAGTGCAGATACGACAGGGCCAGCTTTCTTT. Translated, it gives CAISADTTGPAFF.

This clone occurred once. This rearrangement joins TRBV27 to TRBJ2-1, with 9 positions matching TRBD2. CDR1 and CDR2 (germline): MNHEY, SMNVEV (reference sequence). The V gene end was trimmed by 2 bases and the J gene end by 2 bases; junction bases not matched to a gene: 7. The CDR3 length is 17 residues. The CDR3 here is CASSLKGAGGPYNEQFF. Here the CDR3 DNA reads TGTGCCAGCAGTTTAAAGGGGGCGGGGGGGCCCTACAATGAGCAGTTCTTC.

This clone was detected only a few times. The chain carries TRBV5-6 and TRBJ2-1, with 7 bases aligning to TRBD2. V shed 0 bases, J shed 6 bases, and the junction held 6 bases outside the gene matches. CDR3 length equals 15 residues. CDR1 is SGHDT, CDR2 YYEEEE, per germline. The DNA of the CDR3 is TGTGCCAGCAGCTTGGTGGGGGAGGGCGGCAATGAGCAGTTCTTC. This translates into CASSLVGEGGNEQFF.

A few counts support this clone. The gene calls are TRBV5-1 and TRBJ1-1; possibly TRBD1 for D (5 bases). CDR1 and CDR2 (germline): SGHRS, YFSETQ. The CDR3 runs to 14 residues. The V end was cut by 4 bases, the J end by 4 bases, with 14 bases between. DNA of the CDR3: TGCGCCAGCAGCCCACTATGGGGGGGCACTGAAGCTTTCTTT. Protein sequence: CASSPLWGGTEAFF.

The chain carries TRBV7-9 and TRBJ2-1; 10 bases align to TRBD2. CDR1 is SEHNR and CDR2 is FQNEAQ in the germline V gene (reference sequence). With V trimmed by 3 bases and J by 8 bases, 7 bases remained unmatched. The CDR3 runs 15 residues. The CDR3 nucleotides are TGTGCCAGCAGCTTTCTAGCGGGAGAGAGATATGAGCAGTTCTTC. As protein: CASSFLAGERYEQFF.

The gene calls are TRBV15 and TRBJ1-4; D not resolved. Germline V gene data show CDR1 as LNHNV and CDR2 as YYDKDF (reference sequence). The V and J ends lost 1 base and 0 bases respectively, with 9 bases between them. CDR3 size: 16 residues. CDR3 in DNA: TGTGCCACCAGCAGAGGTCGAGGATCAACTAATGAAAAACTGTTTTTT. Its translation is CATSRGRGSTNEKLFF.